This entry lists 17 T cell receptor beta chains sequenced from one sample in a study of vaccination and CD4 T cells after COVID-19. These receptors have no known antigen. The Oncomine TCR Beta short-read assay was applied to DNA of cultured CD4+ T cells. Cultured CD4+ T cells yielded the extracted genomic DNA. MiXCR, applied by TCRdb to the PCR reads, yields one record per CDR3 protein. The table has 9,500 or so distinct CDR3 sequences, 35% seen once. Treatment in this sample: 10-day PBMC culture with coronavirus spike peptide pools or control peptides (ViraFEST assay). Researchers collected the unexposed donor's CD4+ T cells before the COVID-19 pandemic (2011-2018). The specimen was CD4+ T cells from blood, cultured in vitro. These receptors were obtained from a human donor in good health.

This sequence joins TRBV20-1 and TRBJ2-3; D might be TRBD2 (5 bases). CDR1 and CDR2 from the germline V gene are DFQATT and SNEGSKA (reference sequence). This CDR3 has 12 residues. Deletions cut 6 bases from V and 4 bases from J, with 11 bases between. The CDR3, as DNA: TGCAGTGCCGTCTCGCGGGCAGATACGCAGTATTTT. Translation gives CSAVSRADTQYF.

The chain carries TRBV28 and TRBJ1-1; 7 positions match TRBD1. Germline V gene data show CDR1 as MDHEN and CDR2 as SYDVKM. V lost 6 bases, J lost 0 bases, and 7 bases stayed unmatched. This CDR3 comprises 15 residues. The CDR3 loop reads CASRDRVSMNTEAFF. The CDR3 coding sequence is TGTGCCAGCAGAGACAGGGTTTCGATGAACACTGAAGCTTTCTTT.

This clonotype has a handful of counts. The V gene is TRBV10-3, the J gene TRBJ2-7; D possibly corresponds to TRBD2 (5 bases). Trimming stripped 0 bases from V and 5 bases from J, with 14 bases between. This CDR3 contains 15 residues. CDR1 and CDR2 from the germline V gene are ENHRY and SYGVKD. CDR3 loop: CAISESATEGNEQYF. CDR3 nucleotide sequence: TGTGCCATCAGTGAGTCTGCCACCGAGGGCAACGAGCAGTACTTC.

This clonotype was counted only a few times. This chain joins TRBV7-9 and TRBJ2-6; D gene unclear. V lost 5 bases and J lost 0, with 23 bases in between. Germline values: CDR1 SEHNR, CDR2 FQNEAQ (reference sequence). This CDR3 region has 20 residues. CDR3 amino acids: CASSPDHRLIPPSGANVLTF. CDR3 DNA sequence: TGTGCCAGCAGCCCAGACCACCGCCTAATCCCACCCTCTGGGGCCAACGTCCTGACTTTC.

The table lists this clonotype with a few counts. This chain uses TRBV20-1 with TRBJ1-1; D perhaps matches TRBD1 (5 bases). Germline V gives CDR1 DFQATT, CDR2 SNEGSKA (reference sequence). This CDR3 has 14 residues. Trimming removed 5 bases from V and 5 bases from J, with 18 bases in between. DNA for the CDR3: TGCAGTGCTCTCCCATCCTGGAAGGGGACTGAAGCTTTCTTT. It specifies CSALPSWKGTEAFF.

V gene TRBV6-2 or TRBV6-3 combines with J gene TRBJ1-1; tentative D call: TRBD1 (5 bases). CDR1 is MNHEY and CDR2 is SVGEGT in the germline V gene. The CDR3 length is 13 residues. Trimming cost V 4 bases and J 5 bases, with 11 bases left between them. The CDR3 spells CASSWVGETEAFF. DNA for the CDR3: TGTGCCAGCAGTTGGGTGGGGGAGACTGAAGCTTTCTTT.

CDR3 sequence reads: CASTITGAGGETQYF. DNA of the CDR3: TGCGCCAGCACCATAACAGGGGCCGGTGGAGAGACCCAGTACTTC. V usage is TRBV5-1 and J usage is TRBJ2-5; 7 bases are shared with TRBD1. Per germline, CDR1 SGHRS and CDR2 YFSETQ. V gave up 6 bases and J gave up 4 bases; unmatched junction bases: 12. The length of the CDR3 is 15 residues.

This clonotype was seen only a few times. The J gene is TRBJ1-5, the V gene TRBV6-1; no definite D call. From germline, CDR1 is MNHNS and CDR2 SASEGT. This CDR3 comprises 13 residues. Trimming shortened V by 8 bases and J by 1 base, and 9 bases separated the two germline ends. DNA for the CDR3: TGTGCCAGCCGGACGCAAAGCAATCAGCCCCAGCATTTT. It codes for CASRTQSNQPQHF.

The table lists this clonotype with a few counts. The chain combines TRBV7-2 with TRBJ2-1, with TRBD2 matching over 7 bases. The V gene end was trimmed by 7 bases and the J gene end by 2 bases; junction bases not matched to a gene: 11. The CDR3 has 16 residues. Per the germline V gene, CDR1 is SGHTA and CDR2 is FQGNSA. The CDR3 sequence: CASTEWASGTYNEQFF. In nucleotides, the CDR3 is TGTGCCAGCACCGAGTGGGCTAGCGGAACCTACAATGAGCAGTTCTTC.

The rearrangement joins TRBV7-2 to TRBJ2-1; 10 nucleotides align to TRBD2. The CDR3 contains 17 residues. Germline-derived CDR1 and CDR2 are SGHTA and FQGNSA. V was clipped by 2 bases and J by 7 bases; unmatched bases: 11. The CDR3 coding sequence is TGTGCCAGCAGCTTACCCATTTTAAGCGGGAGGGTGAATGAGCAGTTCTTC. The encoded protein is CASSLPILSGRVNEQFF.

This clonotype has only a few counts. The chain joins TRBV7-2 to TRBJ1-6, with 7 nucleotides matching TRBD1. From germline, CDR1 is SGHTA and CDR2 FQGNSA. Trimming took 5 bases from V and 7 from J; bases not matched to a gene: 11. The CDR3 is made up of 16 amino acids. DNA for the CDR3: TGTGCCAGCAGCACACGCCCCGGGACAGCCAATTCACCCCTCCACTTT. This translates into CASSTRPGTANSPLHF.

The chain recombines TRBV5-8 with TRBJ1-5; the match to TRBD1 covers 11 bases. Per the germline V gene, CDR1 is SGHTS and CDR2 is YDEGEE. The CDR3 runs 18 residues. V lost 0 bases to trimming and J lost 2 bases; unmatched junction nucleotides: 7. The CDR3, as DNA: TGTGCCAGCAGCTTGGCCGGACAGGGGGCGGCCGGCAATCAGCCCCAGCATTTT. Amino acid sequence: CASSLAGQGAAGNQPQHF.

This clonotype is deemed medium-sized. This chain connects TRBV20-1 to TRBJ1-2; D perhaps matches TRBD1 (6 bases). Germline values: CDR1 DFQATT, CDR2 SNEGSKA (reference sequence). This CDR3 is built from 13 residues. Trimming took off 6 bases at V and 4 bases at J, with 15 bases between the two ends. CDR3 nucleotide sequence: TGCAGTGCCCGTCCGGGGGCCTCCTATGGCTACACCTTC. Translated, it gives CSARPGASYGYTF.

The V and J genes are TRBV6-1 and TRBJ2-5; D could derive from TRBD1 or TRBD2 (5 bases each). CDR1 and CDR2 from the germline V gene are MNHNS and SASEGT. The V end lost 3 bases, the J end lost 0 bases, and 11 bases lay between the germline ends. The CDR3 length is 15 residues. Written as DNA, the CDR3 is TGTGCCAGCAGTGAGGGGACGGGCAACCAAGAGACCCAGTACTTC. Amino acids: CASSEGTGNQETQYF.

V gene TRBV2 combines with J gene TRBJ1-2; no clear D gene. Deletions cut 3 bases from V and 4 bases from J, with 9 bases between. The CDR3 contains 13 residues. Germline V gene sequence: CDR1 SNHLY, CDR2 FYNNEI. The CDR3 here is CASSDAAAYGYTF. The CDR3 coding sequence is TGTGCCAGCAGTGACGCGGCAGCCTATGGCTACACCTTC. Drawing the rest from reference TRBV2 and TRBJ1-2, the complete variable domain is EPEVTQTPSHQVTQMGQEVILRCVPISNHLYFYWYRQILGQKVEFLVSFYNNEISEKSEIFDDQFSVERPDGSNFTLKIRSTKLEDSAMYFCASSDAAAYGYTFGSGTRLTVV.

The V and J genes are TRBV6-2 or TRBV6-3 and TRBJ1-5; 7 positions agree with TRBD1. CDR3 size: 17 residues. The J segment lost 0 bases and the V segment lost 0 bases, leaving 5 bases of the junction unmatched. Germline V gene lookup returns CDR1 MNHEY and CDR2 SVGEGT. CDR3 amino acids: CASSYSLGQYSNQPQHF. The CDR3 DNA reads as TGTGCCAGCAGTTACTCACTGGGACAGTATAGCAATCAGCCCCAGCATTTT.

This clonotype occurred a few times. The V and J genes are TRBV28 and TRBJ2-7; D unclear. With 9 bases removed from V and 2 bases from J, the gap between germline ends came to 14 bases. CDR3 length: 13 residues. Germline CDR1 MDHEN, CDR2 SYDVKM. The CDR3 DNA follows: TGTGCCAGTGCCTTGACGGCCACCTACGAGCAGTACTTC. It specifies CASALTATYEQYF.